A selection of T cell receptor beta chains follows, all from one sample in a study of neurological immune-mediated disorders. TCRdb re-derived calls from the 5' RACE reads in MiXCR, one entry per CDR3 protein. The sample contains approximately 36,000 distinct CDR3 sequences, 11% of which appear only once. Sequencing was carried out using PBMCs. These receptors originate from a man aged 55 to 70 with HTLV-1-associated myelopathy (HAM/TSP). Each CDR3 is given with its conserved first and last residue. A D gene is named only where the DNA matches it firmly. Size is stated for part of the rows, as once, few or many counts, or as a class when the clone is expanded.

cdr3_nt,cdr3_aa,j_call,clone_size,d_call,v_call
TGTACCACCCGGGGGGGCAATAATAGCAATCAGCCCCAGCATTTT,CTTRGGNNSNQPQHF,TRBJ1-5,many,NA,TRBV28
TGCAGTGCGCAGGATTTTGCGGCCCGAACCTACGAGCAGTACTTC,CSAQDFAARTYEQYF,TRBJ2-7,many,NA,TRBV20-1
TGCAGTGCCACAGGACGGGATCGGGAGACCCAGTACTTC,CSATGRDRETQYF,TRBJ2-5,many,NA,TRBV20-1
TGCAGTGCCTTCGGACTAAAGAACACCGGGGAGCTGTTTTTT,CSAFGLKNTGELFF,TRBJ2-2,many,NA,TRBV20-1
TGTGCCAGCACCCCCGGAGGGGAGACCCAGTACTTC,CASTPGGETQYF,TRBJ2-5,many,NA,TRBV12-3/TRBV12-4
TGTGCCAGCAGCAATCCTAGCGGGAGGCGGGGCAAAAACATTCAGTACTTC,CASSNPSGRRGKNIQYF,TRBJ2-4,many,NA,TRBV21-1
TGTGCCAGCAGCCTCCTCCACACGGGACCCCCCAATGAGCAGTTCTTC,CASSLLHTGPPNEQFF,TRBJ2-1,many,NA,TRBV7-2
TGCAGTGCTAGTCAGGGCGAGCAGTTCTTC,CSASQGEQFF,TRBJ2-1,many,NA,TRBV20-1
TGCAGTGCTAGTCTACTCTATCGGCGGGAGGGCCCCCCAAATGAGCAGTTCTTC,CSASLLYRREGPPNEQFF,TRBJ2-1,many,TRBD2,TRBV20-1
TGTGCCAGCAGCCCGGTACGGGGAGGTCAGCCCCAGCATTTT,CASSPVRGGQPQHF,TRBJ1-5,few,NA,TRBV3-1
TGTGCCAGCAGTGAGGCAGGGAATGGCTACACCTTC,CASSEAGNGYTF,TRBJ1-2,many,NA,TRBV2
TGTGCCAGCAGCGGATTGGCTGAAGCTTTCTTT,CASSGLAEAFF,TRBJ1-1,many,NA,TRBV14
TGCAGTGCCATCGGGACGTCTCGGGGGCAGCCCCAGCATTTT,CSAIGTSRGQPQHF,TRBJ1-5,many,NA,TRBV20-1
TGCAGTGCCACCTCCGGGCAGGCAATCTACGAGCAGTACTTC,CSATSGQAIYEQYF,TRBJ2-7,many,NA,TRBV20-1
TGCAGTGCTAGTAGTAGCGGGATTAACCCCGAGCAGTACTTC,CSASSSGINPEQYF,TRBJ2-7,many,TRBD2,TRBV20-1
TGTGCCAGCCTGAGGGGGACCTCCTACGAGCAGTACTTC,CASLRGTSYEQYF,TRBJ2-7,many,NA,TRBV6-2/TRBV6-3
TGCGCCAGCAGCACGCAGGGGGGGGAGCAGTTCTTC,CASSTQGGEQFF,TRBJ2-1,many,NA,TRBV5-1
TGTGCCAGCAGCCCCAAGGGGAGCCCGGGAGATACGCAGTATTTT,CASSPKGSPGDTQYF,TRBJ2-3,many,NA,TRBV3-1
TGCGCCAGCAGCTTGGCTCCTCGGACAGTGGAAAGCTATGGCTACGCCTTC,CASSLAPRTVESYGYAF,TRBJ1-2,NA,NA,TRBV5-1
TGTGCCACCAGCAAGGGGCCAGAGACCCAGTACTTC,CATSKGPETQYF,TRBJ2-5,medium-sized,NA,TRBV15
TGCGCCAGCCTACGACATCACGAGCAGTACTTC,CASLRHHEQYF,TRBJ2-7,many,NA,TRBV10-2
TGCAGTGCGACGGACGGGAACACTGAAGCTTTCTTT,CSATDGNTEAFF,TRBJ1-1,many,NA,TRBV20-1
TGTGCCAGCAGCTTAGGGGGGGACGGGGACGAGCAGTACTTC,CASSLGGDGDEQYF,TRBJ2-7,many,NA,TRBV7-6
TGCAGTGCTAGAGCGGTGAACACTGAAGCTTTCTTT,CSARAVNTEAFF,TRBJ1-1,many,NA,TRBV20-1
TGTGCCAGCAGCTCCGGCGCGGACACTGAAGCTTTCTTT,CASSSGADTEAFF,TRBJ1-1,many,NA,TRBV7-9
TGTGCCAGCTCACCCGATGGGAACACTGAAGCTTTCTTT,CASSPDGNTEAFF,TRBJ1-1,many,NA,TRBV18
TGCAGTGCTAGAGATCTGATGAGGGATCAGCCCCAGCATTTT,CSARDLMRDQPQHF,TRBJ1-5,many,NA,TRBV20-1
TGCATCATCCGGCAGGGCCCCCATGGCTACACCTTC,CIIRQGPHGYTF,TRBJ1-2,many,NA,TRBV20-1
TGTGCCAGCAGCTCGCCAGGGGGCGCTGGGGCCAACGTCCTGACTTTC,CASSSPGGAGANVLTF,TRBJ2-6,many,TRBD1,TRBV7-2
TGCAGCGAACAACACACAGATACGCAGTATTTT,CSEQHTDTQYF,TRBJ2-3,many,NA,TRBV29-1
TGTGCCAGCAGTTTGGCAAACACCATATATTTT,CASSLANTIYF,TRBJ1-3,NA,NA,TRBV28
TGTGCCAGCAGCGGCAGGGGGCCTTCGGAGACCCAGTACTTC,CASSGRGPSETQYF,TRBJ2-5,few,TRBD1,TRBV28
TGTGCCAGCAGTCTCGGGACAGGCCACACGAGGGCCTACAATGAGCAGTTCTTC,CASSLGTGHTRAYNEQFF,TRBJ2-1,many,TRBD1,TRBV6-5
TGCAGCGTTCGAGAATCGAACACTGAAGCTTTCTTT,CSVRESNTEAFF,TRBJ1-1,many,NA,TRBV29-1
TGTGCCAGCAGTGCGGACAGCTCCTATGAGCAGTTCTTC,CASSADSSYEQFF,TRBJ2-1,many,NA,TRBV2
TGTGCCAGCAGCCTTAGACTAGCGGGGACCCAAGAGACCCAGTACTTC,CASSLRLAGTQETQYF,TRBJ2-5,NA,TRBD2,TRBV3-1
TGCAGTGGAGACAGGGGTGTCTACGAGCAGTACTTC,CSGDRGVYEQYF,TRBJ2-7,many,TRBD1,TRBV20-1
TGTGCCAGTCTCGCCCCGGGGGCTCTCACTGAAGCTTTCTTT,CASLAPGALTEAFF,TRBJ1-1,few,NA,TRBV6-1
TGTGCCAGCAGTTTCAACAGGGGCGCAGGGGAGACCCAGTACTTC,CASSFNRGAGETQYF,TRBJ2-5,many,TRBD1,TRBV27
TGTGCCAGCAGCTTGGGGGGGTTCCGCACAGATACGCAGTATTTT,CASSLGGFRTDTQYF,TRBJ2-3,many,TRBD2,TRBV7-6